The clone carrying this TCR beta chain has more than one count but fewer than ten. Its specificity is unknown. The sample comes from a study of identical twins. Via MiXCR, TCRdb re-called the 5' RACE reads, giving one row per CDR3 protein. The sample has about 530,000 distinct CDR3 sequences, 20% to 25% seen once. Everyone who donated was a healthy Caucasian. V was trimmed by 6 bases and J by 2 bases, leaving 11 bases between them. This CDR3 comprises 12 residues. Germline CDR1 is DFQATT and CDR2 is SNEGSKA (reference sequence). Whole-study findings and limits: There is a chance that invariant MAIT and iNKT cells partially muddied zero-insertion analyses. A lower insertion count was a feature of abundant cord blood beta clonotypes, with no such feature in memory repertoires.

A further study also used this sample, focusing on yellow fever vaccine responses in identical twins.

Sequencing input: CD4+ T cells sorted from blood. The V and J genes are TRBV20-1 and TRBJ2-7; D call uncertain. The receptor was isolated from a young woman in good health. The CDR3 DNA reads TGCAGTGCCAGTGTTCAAGCCTACGAGCAGTACTTC. Its protein product is CSASVQAYEQYF.